This T cell receptor (beta chain) was captured in a study of blood T cell repertoires in COVID-19. Study-wide background: Italy, Spain and the United States were the sources of the convalescent and acute COVID-19 samples.

The CDR3 is 17 residues long. With 2 bases removed from V and 2 bases from J, the gap between germline ends came to 16 bases. Germline V CDR1 and CDR2: SGHTA, FQGNSA. Here immunoSEQ multiplex PCR was the method, and the copy in TCRdb shows in-frame clones only, minus some. The profile covers more than 250,000 clones, with 70% to 90% appearing a single time and around 6.6% taken by the ten largest. The chain combines TRBV7-2 with TRBJ1-3; maybe TRBD1 (5 bases). This TCR was recovered from a man between 18 and 29 years old who had recovered from COVID-19. Sequencing input: peripheral blood. The CDR3 region has the DNA TGTGCCAGCAGCTTAAACCAGGGTGCGTCTACTGGAAACACCATATATTTT. Residues: CASSLNQGASTGNTIYF.